The 8 T cell receptor beta chains listed next were all sequenced from one sample in a study of T cells after yellow fever vaccination. TCRdb passed the 5' RACE reads through MiXCR, listing each CDR3 protein once. The repertoire holds around 610,000 distinct CDR3 sequences, with 13% as singletons. The sample in question was PBMCs, obtained on the day of the yellow fever booster vaccination. The receptors shown here come from a man aged 25 to 40 who received the YFV17D yellow fever vaccine.

This clonotype was seen more than once but under ten times. The gene calls are TRBV7-2 and TRBJ2-1; 9 nucleotides match TRBD2. Germline V lookup: CDR1 SGHTA, CDR2 FQGNSA. The CDR3 runs to 17 residues. J lost 4 bases, V lost 1 base, and 8 bases had no gene match. CDR3: CASSLVLSGSGYNEQFF. CDR3 DNA: TGTGCCAGCAGCTTAGTCCTTAGCGGGAGTGGGTACAATGAGCAGTTCTTC.

This clonotype was seen a few times. CDR3 DNA sequence: TGTGCCACCAGCCGGACAGGGGCGTTAGAGACCCAGTACTTC. Protein product: CATSRTGALETQYF. The chain employs TRBV15 and TRBJ2-5; TRBD1 matches 9 bases. The CDR3 is 14 amino acids. CDR1 is LNHNV, CDR2 YYDKDF, per germline (reference sequence). V lost 5 bases, J lost 4 bases, and 5 bases stayed unmatched.

This clonotype showed up just a few times. The rearrangement uses TRBV6-2 or TRBV6-3 and TRBJ2-3; 9 bases agree with TRBD2. V lost 11 bases and J lost 3; bases outside the gene matches: 6. There are 13 residues in the CDR3. Germline V gene lookup returns CDR1 MNHEY and CDR2 SVGEGT. In DNA, the CDR3 is TGTGCCGAAAGCGGGAGGAAAACAGATACGCAGTATTTT. Translating it yields CAESGRKTDTQYF.

The J gene is TRBJ2-3, the V gene TRBV20-1; 7 bases are a match to TRBD2. V trimming: 6 bases; J trimming: 1 base; junction bases outside the gene matches: 7. CDR1 is DFQATT and CDR2 is SNEGSKA in the germline V gene (reference sequence). The CDR3 totals 14 residues. This chain's CDR3 is CSAPNLAGTDTQYF. For the CDR3, the DNA is TGCAGTGCCCCCAACCTAGCGGGCACAGATACGCAGTATTTT.

This clonotype was observed a handful of times. The rearrangement links TRBV7-9 to TRBJ2-5, with TRBD1 matching 10 bases. CDR1 and CDR2 from the germline V gene are SEHNR and FQNEAQ (reference sequence). The junction had 8 bases not matched to a gene; V was cut back by 9 bases and J by 1 base. CDR3 length equals 15 residues. CDR3 region: CASSRDRGSQETQYF. The DNA of the CDR3 is TGTGCCAGTTCCCGGGACAGGGGAAGCCAAGAGACCCAGTACTTC.

The chain recombines TRBV15 with TRBJ2-1; 8 bases align to TRBD1. The germline V gene has CDR1 LNHNV and CDR2 YYDKDF (reference sequence). V lost 8 bases and J lost 5; bases outside the gene matches: 5. The CDR3 runs 13 residues. CDR3 nucleotides: TGTGCCACCGGACAGGGTATTAACAATGAGCAGTTCTTC. This sequence encodes CATGQGINNEQFF.

The chain joins TRBV5-1 to TRBJ1-2; D might be TRBD1 (6 bases). The V end lost 8 bases, the J end lost 0 bases, and 11 bases lay between the germline ends. The CDR3 runs 13 residues. Germline CDR1 is SGHRS and CDR2 is YFSETQ. The CDR3 reads CASKGGTNYGYTF. CDR3 coding DNA: TGCGCCAGTAAAGGGGGAACTAACTATGGCTACACCTTC.

This chain joins TRBV20-1 and TRBJ2-1; D call uncertain. Germline lookup yields CDR1 DFQATT and CDR2 SNEGSKA (reference sequence). The length of the CDR3 is 12 residues. The CDR3 spells CSPGGTYNEQFF. Written as DNA, the CDR3 is TGCAGCCCCGGTGGGACCTACAATGAGCAGTTCTTC.